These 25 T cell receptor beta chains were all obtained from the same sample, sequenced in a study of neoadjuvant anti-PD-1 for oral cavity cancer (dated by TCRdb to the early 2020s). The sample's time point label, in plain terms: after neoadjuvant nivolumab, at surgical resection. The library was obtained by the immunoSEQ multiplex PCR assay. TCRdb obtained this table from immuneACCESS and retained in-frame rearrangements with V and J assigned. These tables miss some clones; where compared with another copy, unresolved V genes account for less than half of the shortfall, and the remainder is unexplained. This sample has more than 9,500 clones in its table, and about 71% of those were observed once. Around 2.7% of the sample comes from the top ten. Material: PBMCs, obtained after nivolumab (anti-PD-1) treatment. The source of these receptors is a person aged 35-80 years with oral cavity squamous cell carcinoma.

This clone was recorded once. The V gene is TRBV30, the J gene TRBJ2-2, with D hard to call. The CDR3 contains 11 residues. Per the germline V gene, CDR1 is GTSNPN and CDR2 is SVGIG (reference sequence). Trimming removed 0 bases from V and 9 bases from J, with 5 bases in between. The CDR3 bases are TGTGCCTGGAGTGTACTCCGGGAGCTGTTTTTT. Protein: CAWSVLRELFF.

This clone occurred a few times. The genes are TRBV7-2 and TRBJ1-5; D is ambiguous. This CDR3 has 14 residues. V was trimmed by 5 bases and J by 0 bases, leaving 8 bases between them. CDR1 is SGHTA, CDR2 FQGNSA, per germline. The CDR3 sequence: CASSPGYSNQPQHF. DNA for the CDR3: TGTGCCAGCAGCCCAGGTTATAGCAATCAGCCCCAGCATTTT.

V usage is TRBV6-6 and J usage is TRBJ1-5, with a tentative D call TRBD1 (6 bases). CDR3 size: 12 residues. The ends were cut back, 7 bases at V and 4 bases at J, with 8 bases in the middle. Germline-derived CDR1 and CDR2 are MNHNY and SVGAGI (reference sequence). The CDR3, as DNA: TGTGCCAGCACCACAGGGAATCAGCCCCAGCATTTT. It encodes CASTTGNQPQHF.

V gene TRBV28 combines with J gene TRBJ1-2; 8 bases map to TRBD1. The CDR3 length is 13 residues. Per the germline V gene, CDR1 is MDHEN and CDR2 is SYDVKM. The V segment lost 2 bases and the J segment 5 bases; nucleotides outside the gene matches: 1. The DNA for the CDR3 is TGTGCCAGCAGTTTAGGACAGGGATATGGCTACACCTTC. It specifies CASSLGQGYGYTF.

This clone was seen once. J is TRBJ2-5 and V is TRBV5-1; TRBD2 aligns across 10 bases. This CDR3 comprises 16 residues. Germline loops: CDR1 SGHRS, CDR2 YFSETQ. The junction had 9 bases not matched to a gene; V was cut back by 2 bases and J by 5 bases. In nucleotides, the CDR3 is TGCGCCAGCAGCTTTGGGGCTAGCGGGGGCTGGGAGACCCAGTACTTC. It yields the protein CASSFGASGGWETQYF.

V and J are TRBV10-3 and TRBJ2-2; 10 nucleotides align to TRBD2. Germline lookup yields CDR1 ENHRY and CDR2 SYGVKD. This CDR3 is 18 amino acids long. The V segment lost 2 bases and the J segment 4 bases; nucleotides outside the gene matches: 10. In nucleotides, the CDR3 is TGTGCCATCAGTGAGCCGCGATTAGCGGGAGGACGCACCGGGGAGCTGTTTTTT. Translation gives CAISEPRLAGGRTGELFF.

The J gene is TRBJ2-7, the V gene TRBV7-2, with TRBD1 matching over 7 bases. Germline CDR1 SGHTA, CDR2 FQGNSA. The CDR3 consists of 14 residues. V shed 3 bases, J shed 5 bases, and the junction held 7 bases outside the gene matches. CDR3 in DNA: TGTGCCAGCAGCTTTGACAGGGTTGGGCACGAGCAGTACTTC. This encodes CASSFDRVGHEQYF.

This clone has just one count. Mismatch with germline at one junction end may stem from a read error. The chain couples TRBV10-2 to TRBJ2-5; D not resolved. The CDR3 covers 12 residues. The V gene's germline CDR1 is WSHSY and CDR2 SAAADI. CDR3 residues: CASSEYQETQYF. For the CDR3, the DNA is TGCGCCAGCAGCGAGTACCAAGAGACCCAGTACTTC.

CDR3 in DNA: TGTGCCAGCAGTTCCGGCGGCTCCTACAATGAGCAGTTCTTC. Its translation is CASSSGGSYNEQFF. This chain connects TRBV28 to TRBJ2-1; D gene ambiguous. Germline CDR1 and CDR2: MDHEN and SYDVKM. The V end was cut by 4 bases, the J end by 0 bases, with 7 bases between. The CDR3 runs to 14 residues.

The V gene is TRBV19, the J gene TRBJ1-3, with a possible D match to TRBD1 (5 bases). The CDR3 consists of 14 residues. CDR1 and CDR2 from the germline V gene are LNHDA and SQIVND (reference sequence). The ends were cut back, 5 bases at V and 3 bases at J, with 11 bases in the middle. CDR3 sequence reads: CASSPAGNGNTIYF. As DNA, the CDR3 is TGTGCCAGTAGTCCGGCAGGGAATGGAAACACCATATATTTT.

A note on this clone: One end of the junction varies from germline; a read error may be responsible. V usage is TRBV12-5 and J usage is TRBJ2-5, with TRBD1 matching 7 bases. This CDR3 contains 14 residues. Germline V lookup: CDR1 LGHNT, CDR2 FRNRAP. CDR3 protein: CASGLGGTETTEYF. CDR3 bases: TGTGCTAGTGGTTTGGGAGGGACAGAGACGACCGAGTACTTC. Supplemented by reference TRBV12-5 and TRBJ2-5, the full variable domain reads DARVTQTPRHKVTEMGQEVTMRCQPILGHNTVFWYRQTMMQGLELLAYFRNRAPLDDSGMPKDRFSAEMPDATLATLKIQPSEPRDSAVYFCASGLGGTETTEYFGPGTRLLVL.

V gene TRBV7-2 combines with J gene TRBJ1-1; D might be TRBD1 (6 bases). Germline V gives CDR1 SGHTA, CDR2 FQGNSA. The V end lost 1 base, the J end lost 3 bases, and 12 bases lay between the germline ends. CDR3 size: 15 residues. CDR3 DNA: TGTGCCAGCAGCTTAGTGGCAGGGGTGGACACTGAAGCTTTCTTT. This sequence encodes CASSLVAGVDTEAFF.

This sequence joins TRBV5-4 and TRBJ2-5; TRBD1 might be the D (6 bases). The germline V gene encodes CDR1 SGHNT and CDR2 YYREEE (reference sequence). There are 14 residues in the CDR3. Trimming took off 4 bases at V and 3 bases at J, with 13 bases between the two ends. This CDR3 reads CASSPRGGKETQYF. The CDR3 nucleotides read TGTGCCAGCAGCCCCAGGGGTGGGAAAGAGACCCAGTACTTC.

The DNA of the CDR3 is TGCGCCAGCAGCGACAGGACGGCTGAAGCTTTCTTT. The encoded protein is CASSDRTAEAFF. The chain employs TRBV5-1 and TRBJ1-1, with a tentative D call TRBD1 (6 bases). CDR1 is SGHRS, CDR2 YFSETQ, per germline. V lost 4 bases and J 6 bases, leaving 10 bases between the germline ends. CDR3 length: 12 residues.

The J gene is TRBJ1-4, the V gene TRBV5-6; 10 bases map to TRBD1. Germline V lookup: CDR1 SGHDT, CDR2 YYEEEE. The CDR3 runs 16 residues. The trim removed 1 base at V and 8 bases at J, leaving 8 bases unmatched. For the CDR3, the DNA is TGTGCCAGCAGCTTGTTACGGGACAGGGGAGACGAAAAACTGTTTTTT. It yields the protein CASSLLRDRGDEKLFF.

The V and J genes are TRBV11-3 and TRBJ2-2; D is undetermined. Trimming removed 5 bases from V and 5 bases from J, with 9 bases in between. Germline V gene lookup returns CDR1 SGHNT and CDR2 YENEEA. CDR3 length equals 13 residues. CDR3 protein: CASSLDMTGELFF. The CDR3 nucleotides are TGTGCCAGCAGCCTTGATATGACCGGGGAGCTGTTTTTT.

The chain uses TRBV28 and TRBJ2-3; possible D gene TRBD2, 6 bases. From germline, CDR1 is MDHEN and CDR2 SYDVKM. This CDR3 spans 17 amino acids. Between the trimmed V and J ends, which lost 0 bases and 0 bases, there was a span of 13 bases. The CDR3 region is CASSLWRGHTSTDTQYF. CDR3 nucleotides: TGTGCCAGCAGTTTATGGCGGGGTCATACTAGCACAGATACGCAGTATTTT.

CDR3 DNA sequence: TGTGCCAGCAGTTTCCAGGGGTTGATCGGGGAGCTGTTTTTT. It is translated as CASSFQGLIGELFF. The chain links TRBV27 to TRBJ2-2, with D tentatively TRBD1 (6 bases). The germline gives CDR1 MNHEY, CDR2 SMNVEV (reference sequence). V lost 3 bases to trimming and J lost 7 bases, with 12 bases between them. The CDR3 length is 14 residues.

This CDR3 is CASSSSGNEQFF. The DNA of the CDR3 is TGTGCCAGCAGCTCTAGCGGGAACGAGCAGTTCTTC. V is TRBV7-8 and J is TRBJ2-1; 9 bases are a match to TRBD2. The CDR3 covers 12 residues. The junction had 2 bases not matched to a gene; V was cut back by 4 bases and J by 10 bases. The germline gives CDR1 SGHVS, CDR2 FQNEAQ. Supplemented by reference TRBV7-8 and TRBJ2-1, the full variable domain reads GAGVSQSPRYKVAKRGQDVALRCDPISGHVSLFWYQQALGQGPEFLTYFQNEAQLDKSGLPSDRFFAERPEGSVSTLKIQRTQQEDSAVYLCASSSSGNEQFFGPGTRLTVL.

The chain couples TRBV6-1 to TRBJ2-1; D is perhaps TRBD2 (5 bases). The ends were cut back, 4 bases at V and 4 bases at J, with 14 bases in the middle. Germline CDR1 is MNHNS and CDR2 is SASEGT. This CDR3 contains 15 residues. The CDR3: CASSARQEGYNEQFF. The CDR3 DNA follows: TGTGCCAGCAGTGCTCGACAAGAGGGTTACAATGAGCAGTTCTTC.

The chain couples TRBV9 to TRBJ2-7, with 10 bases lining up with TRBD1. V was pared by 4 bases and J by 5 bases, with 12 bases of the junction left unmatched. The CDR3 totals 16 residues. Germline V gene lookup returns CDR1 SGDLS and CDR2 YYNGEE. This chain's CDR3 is CASSSDPGTGDHEQYF. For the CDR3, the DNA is TGTGCCAGCAGCTCTGATCCCGGGACAGGGGACCACGAGCAGTACTTC.

This chain's CDR3 is CASKESRSTDTQYF. In nucleotides, the CDR3 is TGTGCCAGCAAAGAGTCGAGAAGCACAGATACGCAGTATTTT. The J gene is TRBJ2-3, the V gene TRBV2; D is uncertain. This CDR3 contains 14 residues. Germline lookup yields CDR1 SNHLY and CDR2 FYNNEI. With 7 bases removed from V and 0 bases from J, the gap between germline ends came to 11 bases.

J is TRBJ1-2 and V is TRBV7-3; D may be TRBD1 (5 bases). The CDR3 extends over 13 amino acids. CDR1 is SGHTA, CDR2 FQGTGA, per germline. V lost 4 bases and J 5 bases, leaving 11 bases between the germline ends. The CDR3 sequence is CASSSPDKYGYTF. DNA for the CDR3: TGTGCCAGCAGCTCACCGGACAAGTATGGCTACACCTTC.

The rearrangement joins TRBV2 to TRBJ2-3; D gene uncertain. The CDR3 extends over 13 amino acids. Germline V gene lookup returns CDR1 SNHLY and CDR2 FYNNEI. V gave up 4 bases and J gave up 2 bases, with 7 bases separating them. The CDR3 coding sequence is TGTGCCAGCAGTGGTGCCTACACAGATACGCAGTATTTT. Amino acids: CASSGAYTDTQYF.

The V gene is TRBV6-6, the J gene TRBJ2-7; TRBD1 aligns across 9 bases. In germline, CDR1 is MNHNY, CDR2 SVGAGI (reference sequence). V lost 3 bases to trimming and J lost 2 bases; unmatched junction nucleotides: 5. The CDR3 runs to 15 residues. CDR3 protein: CASSYWDRETYEQYF. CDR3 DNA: TGTGCCAGCAGTTATTGGGACAGGGAGACCTACGAGCAGTACTTC.